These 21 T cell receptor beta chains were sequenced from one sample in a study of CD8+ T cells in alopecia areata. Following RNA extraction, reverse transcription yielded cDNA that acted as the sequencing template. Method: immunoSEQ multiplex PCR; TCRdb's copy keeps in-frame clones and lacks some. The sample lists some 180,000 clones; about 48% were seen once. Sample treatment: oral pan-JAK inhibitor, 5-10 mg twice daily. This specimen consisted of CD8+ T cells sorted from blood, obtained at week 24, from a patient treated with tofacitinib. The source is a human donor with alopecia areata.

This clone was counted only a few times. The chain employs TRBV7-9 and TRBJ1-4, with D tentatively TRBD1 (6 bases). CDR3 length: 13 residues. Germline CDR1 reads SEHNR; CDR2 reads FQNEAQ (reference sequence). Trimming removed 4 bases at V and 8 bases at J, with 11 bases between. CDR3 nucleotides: TGTGCCAGCAGCTCCCCAGGGGAAGAAAAACTGTTTTTT. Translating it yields CASSSPGEEKLFF.

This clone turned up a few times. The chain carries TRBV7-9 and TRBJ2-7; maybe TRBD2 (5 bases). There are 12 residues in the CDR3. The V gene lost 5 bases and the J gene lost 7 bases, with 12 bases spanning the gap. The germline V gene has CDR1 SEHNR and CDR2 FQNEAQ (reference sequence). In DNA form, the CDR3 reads TGTGCCAGCAGCCAAAGGACGGGAGAGCAGTACTTC. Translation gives CASSQRTGEQYF.

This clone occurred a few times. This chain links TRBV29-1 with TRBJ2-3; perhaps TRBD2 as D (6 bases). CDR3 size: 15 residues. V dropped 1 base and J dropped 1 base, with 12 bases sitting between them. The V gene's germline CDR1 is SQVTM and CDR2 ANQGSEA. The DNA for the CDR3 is TGCAGCGTTGAAGGACTAGATGGGGGCACAGATACGCAGTATTTT. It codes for CSVEGLDGGTDTQYF.

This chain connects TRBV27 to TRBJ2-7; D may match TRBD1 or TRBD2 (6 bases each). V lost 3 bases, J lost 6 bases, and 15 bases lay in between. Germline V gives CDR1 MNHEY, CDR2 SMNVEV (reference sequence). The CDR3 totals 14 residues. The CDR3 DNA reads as TGTGCCAGCAGTTTTTTGGGGGGCCAAGGCGAGCAGTACTTC. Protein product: CASSFLGGQGEQYF.

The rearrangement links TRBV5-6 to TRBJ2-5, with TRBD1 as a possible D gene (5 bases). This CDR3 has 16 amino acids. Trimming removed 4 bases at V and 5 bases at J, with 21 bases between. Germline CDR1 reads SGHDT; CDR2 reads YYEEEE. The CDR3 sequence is CASSDPRERGYETQYF. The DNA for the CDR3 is TGTGCCAGCAGCGATCCACGAGAAAGGGGATACGAGACCCAGTACTTC.

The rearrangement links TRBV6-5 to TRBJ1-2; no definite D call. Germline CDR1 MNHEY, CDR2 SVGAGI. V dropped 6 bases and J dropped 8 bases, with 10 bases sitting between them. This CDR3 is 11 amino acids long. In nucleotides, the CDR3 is TGTGCCAGCAGGAGCGGTCGAGGCTACACCTTC. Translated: CASRSGRGYTF.

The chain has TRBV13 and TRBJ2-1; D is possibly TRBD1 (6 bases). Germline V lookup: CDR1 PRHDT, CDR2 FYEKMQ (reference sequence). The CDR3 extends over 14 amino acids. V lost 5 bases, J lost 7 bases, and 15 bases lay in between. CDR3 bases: TGTGCCAGCAGCCCGGAAAACAGGGCAAATGAGCAGTTCTTC. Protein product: CASSPENRANEQFF.

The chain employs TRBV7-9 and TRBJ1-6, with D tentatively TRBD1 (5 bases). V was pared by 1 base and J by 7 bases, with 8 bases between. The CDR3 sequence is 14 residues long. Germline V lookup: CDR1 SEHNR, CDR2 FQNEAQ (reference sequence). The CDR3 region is CASSLGGSNSPLHF. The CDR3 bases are TGTGCCAGCAGCTTAGGGGGCAGCAATTCACCCCTCCACTTT. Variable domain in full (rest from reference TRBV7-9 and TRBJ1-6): DTGVSQNPRHKITKRGQNVTFRCDPISEHNRLYWYRQTLGQGPEFLTYFQNEAQLEKSRLLSDRFSAERPKGSFSTLEIQRTEQGDSAMYLCASSLGGSNSPLHFGNGTRLTVT.

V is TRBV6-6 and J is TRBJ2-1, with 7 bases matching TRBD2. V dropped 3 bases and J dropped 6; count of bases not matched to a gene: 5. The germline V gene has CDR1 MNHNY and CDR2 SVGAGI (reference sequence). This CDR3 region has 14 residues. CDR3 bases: TGTGCCAGCAGTTATACCATAGCGGGCAATGAGCAGTTCTTC. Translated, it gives CASSYTIAGNEQFF.

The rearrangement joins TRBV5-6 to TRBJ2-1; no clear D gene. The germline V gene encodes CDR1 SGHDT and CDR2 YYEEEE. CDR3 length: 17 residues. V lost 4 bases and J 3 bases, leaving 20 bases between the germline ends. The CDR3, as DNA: TGTGCCAGCAGCCCCCCTGGAGAAAACTTAGACTACAATGAGCAGTTCTTC. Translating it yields CASSPPGENLDYNEQFF.

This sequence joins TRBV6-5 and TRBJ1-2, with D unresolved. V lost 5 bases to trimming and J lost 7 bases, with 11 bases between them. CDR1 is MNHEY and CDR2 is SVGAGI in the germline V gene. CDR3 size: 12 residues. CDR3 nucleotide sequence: TGTGCCAGCAGTCCCCAAACCGGTGGCTACACCTTC. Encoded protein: CASSPQTGGYTF.

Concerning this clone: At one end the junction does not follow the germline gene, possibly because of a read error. The chain's CDR3 is CAISTGSDEQYF. The CDR3 nucleotides read TGTGCCATCTCGACAGGCTCCGACGAGCAGTACTTC. The chain recombines TRBV10-3 with TRBJ2-7; tentative D call: TRBD1 (6 bases). The germline gives CDR1 ENHRY, CDR2 SYGVKD. This CDR3 is 12 amino acids long.

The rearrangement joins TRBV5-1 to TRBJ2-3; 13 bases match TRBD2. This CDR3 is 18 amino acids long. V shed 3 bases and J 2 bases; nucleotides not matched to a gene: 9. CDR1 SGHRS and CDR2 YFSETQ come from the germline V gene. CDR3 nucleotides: TGCGCCAGCAGCTCCCCGGGACTAGCGGGGAAGGACACAGATACGCAGTATTTT. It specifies CASSSPGLAGKDTDTQYF.

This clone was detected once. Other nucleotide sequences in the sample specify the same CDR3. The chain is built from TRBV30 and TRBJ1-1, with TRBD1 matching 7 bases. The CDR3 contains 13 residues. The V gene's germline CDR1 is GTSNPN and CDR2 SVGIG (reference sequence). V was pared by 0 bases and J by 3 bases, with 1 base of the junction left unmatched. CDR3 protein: CAWSVGTDTEAFF. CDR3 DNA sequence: TGTGCCTGGAGTGTTGGGACAGACACTGAAGCTTTCTTT.

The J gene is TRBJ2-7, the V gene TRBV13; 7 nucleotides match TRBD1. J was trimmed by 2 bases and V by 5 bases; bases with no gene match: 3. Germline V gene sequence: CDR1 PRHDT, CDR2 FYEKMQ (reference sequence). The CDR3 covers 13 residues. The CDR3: CASSRTGTYEQYF. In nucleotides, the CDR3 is TGTGCCAGCAGCCGGACAGGCACCTACGAGCAGTACTTC. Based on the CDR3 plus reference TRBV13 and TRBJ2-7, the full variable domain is AAGVIQSPRHLIKEKRETATLKCYPIPRHDTVYWYQQGPGQDPQFLISFYEKMQSDKGSIPDRFSAQQFSDYHSELNMSSLELGDSALYFCASSRTGTYEQYFGPGTRLTVT.

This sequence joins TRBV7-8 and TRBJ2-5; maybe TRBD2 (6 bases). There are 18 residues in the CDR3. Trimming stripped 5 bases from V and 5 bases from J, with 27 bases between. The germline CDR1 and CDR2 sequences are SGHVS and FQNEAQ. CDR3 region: CASSLQMAGSPVGETQYF. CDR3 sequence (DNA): TGTGCCAGCAGCCTGCAGATGGCGGGGAGCCCCGTAGGGGAGACCCAGTACTTC.

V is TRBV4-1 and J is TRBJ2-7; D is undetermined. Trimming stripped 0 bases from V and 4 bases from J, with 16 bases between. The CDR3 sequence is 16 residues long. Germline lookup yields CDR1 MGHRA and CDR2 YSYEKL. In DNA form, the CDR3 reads TGCGCCAGCAGCCAAGATCCCCCCCCGCCCGAATACGAGCAGTACTTC. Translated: CASSQDPPPPEYEQYF.

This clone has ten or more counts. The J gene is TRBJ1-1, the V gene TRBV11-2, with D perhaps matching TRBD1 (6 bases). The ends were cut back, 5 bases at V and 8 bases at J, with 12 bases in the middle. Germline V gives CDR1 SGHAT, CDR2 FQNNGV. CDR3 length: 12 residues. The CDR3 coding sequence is TGTGCCAGCAGCCATAGGACAGTCGAAGCTTTCTTT. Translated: CASSHRTVEAFF.

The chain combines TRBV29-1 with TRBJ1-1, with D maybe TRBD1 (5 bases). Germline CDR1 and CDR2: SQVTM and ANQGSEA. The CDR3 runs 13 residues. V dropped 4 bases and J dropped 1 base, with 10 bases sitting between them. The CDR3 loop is CSVVGGTNTEAFF. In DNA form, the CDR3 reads TGCAGCGTTGTTGGGGGGACGAACACTGAAGCTTTCTTT.

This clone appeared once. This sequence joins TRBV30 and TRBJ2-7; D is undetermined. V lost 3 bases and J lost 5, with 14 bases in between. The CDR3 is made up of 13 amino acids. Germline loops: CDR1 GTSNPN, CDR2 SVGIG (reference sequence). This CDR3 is CAWRATVWDEQYF. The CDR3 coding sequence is TGTGCCTGGAGGGCAACCGTATGGGACGAGCAGTACTTC.

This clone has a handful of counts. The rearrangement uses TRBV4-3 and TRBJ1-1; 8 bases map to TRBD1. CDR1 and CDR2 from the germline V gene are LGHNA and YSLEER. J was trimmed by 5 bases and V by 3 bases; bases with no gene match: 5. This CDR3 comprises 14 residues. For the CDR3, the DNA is TGCGCCAGCAGCCAGTCAGGGGGCCGTACTGAAGCTTTCTTT. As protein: CASSQSGGRTEAFF.